The 24 T cell receptor beta chains below all came from one sample that was sequenced in a study of control samples from healthy donors and cancer patients. This table comes from immunoSEQ multiplex PCR, and its TCRdb copy is limited to in-frame clones, with some not included. The profile covers some 140,000 clones, with approximately 94% appearing a single time and approximately 5.5% taken by the ten largest. Material for sequencing was blood. These receptor sequences come from a man between 35 and 55 years old in good health.

The chain employs TRBV4-3 and TRBJ1-6; D is uncertain. The V and J ends lost 5 bases and 0 bases respectively, with 14 bases between them. The CDR3 runs to 17 residues. Germline-derived CDR1 and CDR2 are LGHNA and YSLEER. The CDR3 loop is CASSEAPEASYNSPLHF. In DNA form, the CDR3 reads TGCGCCAGCAGCGAAGCCCCCGAGGCCTCCTATAATTCACCCCTCCACTTT.

J is TRBJ1-2 and V is TRBV19, with D perhaps TRBD1 (6 bases). CDR1 is LNHDA, CDR2 SQIVND, per germline (reference sequence). The CDR3 totals 14 residues. V was clipped by 4 bases and J by 4 bases, with 13 bases between them. CDR3 loop: CASSTGQILYGYTF. The CDR3 DNA reads TGTGCCAGTAGTACTGGACAGATCCTCTATGGCTACACCTTC.

This chain joins TRBV14 and TRBJ1-4, with D unresolved. V gave up 3 bases and J gave up 4 bases, with 15 bases separating them. Germline loops: CDR1 SGHDN, CDR2 FVKESK. This CDR3 has 16 amino acids. CDR3 coding DNA: TGTGCCAGCAGCCACCACCTTGGAAGGTTTAATGAAAAACTGTTTTTT. Residues: CASSHHLGRFNEKLFF.

This clone has a single count. The chain combines TRBV12-3 or TRBV12-4 with TRBJ1-1; no reliable D call. The CDR3 is made up of 12 amino acids. With 8 bases removed from V and 1 base from J, the gap between germline ends came to 8 bases. CDR3 in DNA: TGTGCCAGCCTGGGAGGGAACACTGAAGCTTTCTTT. This encodes CASLGGNTEAFF.

This clone was observed a single time. This rearrangement joins TRBV13 to TRBJ2-1; D may be TRBD2 (6 bases). The CDR3 runs 15 residues. V dropped 3 bases and J dropped 6 bases, with 15 bases sitting between them. Germline CDR1 PRHDT, CDR2 FYEKMQ (reference sequence). For the CDR3, the DNA is TGTGCCAGCAGCTTTCGCCAGCGGGCCGGCAATGAGCAGTTCTTC. Its protein is CASSFRQRAGNEQFF.

The V gene is TRBV9, the J gene TRBJ1-5; D unclear. Germline loops: CDR1 SGDLS, CDR2 YYNGEE. The CDR3 contains 15 residues. With 7 bases removed from V and 6 bases from J, the gap between germline ends came to 20 bases. CDR3 bases: TGTGCCAGCGCCATCCTCGGGGAGGGTGGTCAGCCCCAGCATTTT. Translation gives CASAILGEGGQPQHF.

This chain links TRBV2 with TRBJ2-7; weak D call: TRBD2 (5 bases). The V gene's germline CDR1 is SNHLY and CDR2 FYNNEI. The CDR3 runs 13 residues. The V end lost 7 bases, the J end lost 2 bases, and 12 bases lay between the germline ends. The DNA of the CDR3 is TGTGCCAGCAAGCTGGACGGGACCTACGAGCAGTACTTC. Translated: CASKLDGTYEQYF.

This clone was detected once. The chain links TRBV3-1 (or the pseudogene TRBV3-2) to TRBJ1-2, with D tentatively TRBD1 (5 bases). Trimming shortened V by 1 base and J by 3 bases, and 12 bases separated the two germline ends. Per the germline V gene, CDR1 is LGHDT and CDR2 is YNNKEL (reference sequence). The CDR3 is made up of 15 amino acids. Here the CDR3 reads CASSQGDARDYGYTF. The DNA of the CDR3 is TGTGCCAGCAGCCAAGGGGACGCCAGAGACTATGGCTACACCTTC.

This chain joins TRBV18 and TRBJ1-2, with 11 bases aligning to TRBD1. Trimming cost V 4 bases and J 8 bases; bases outside gene matches: 3. Germline V lookup: CDR1 KGHSH, CDR2 LQKENI. The CDR3 contains 13 residues. CDR3 sequence: CASSRTGGDGYTF. Here the CDR3 DNA reads TGTGCCAGCTCACGGACAGGGGGCGACGGCTACACCTTC.

V gene TRBV24-1 combines with J gene TRBJ2-3; D perhaps matches TRBD2 (7 bases). V dropped 4 bases and J dropped 5 bases, with 15 bases sitting between them. The germline CDR1 and CDR2 sequences are KGHDR and SFDVKD. The CDR3 spans 15 residues. CDR3: CATSEGRGRQDTQYF. The CDR3 DNA follows: TGTGCCACCAGTGAGGGGCGGGGGCGACAAGATACGCAGTATTTT.

This chain joins TRBV11-2 and TRBJ2-2, with D possibly being TRBD1 (6 bases). V was shortened by 4 bases and J by 6 bases, with 15 bases between the two germline ends. CDR1 SGHAT and CDR2 FQNNGV come from the germline V gene. The CDR3 contains 15 residues. The CDR3 region is CASSSTGYWAGELFF. Written as DNA, the CDR3 is TGTGCCAGCAGCTCAACAGGGTATTGGGCCGGGGAGCTGTTTTTT.

The J gene is TRBJ1-2, the V gene TRBV19, with 11 bases identical to TRBD1. The germline CDR1 and CDR2 sequences are LNHDA and SQIVND (reference sequence). This CDR3 is built from 15 residues. V lost 8 bases and J lost 5; bases outside the gene matches: 10. This CDR3 reads CASQVRTGGKYGYTF. The CDR3, as DNA: TGTGCCAGTCAAGTCAGGACAGGGGGCAAGTATGGCTACACCTTC.

The rearrangement joins TRBV4-3 to TRBJ2-2, with TRBD2 as a possible D gene (6 bases). The length of the CDR3 is 17 residues. CDR1 and CDR2 (germline): LGHNA, YSLEER. The V and J ends lost 0 bases and 5 bases respectively, with 16 bases between them. The CDR3: CASSQDGARGWTGELFF. CDR3 sequence (DNA): TGCGCCAGCAGCCAAGATGGAGCGCGGGGTTGGACCGGGGAGCTGTTTTTT.

The gene calls are TRBV2 and TRBJ1-6, with TRBD1 as a possible D gene (5 bases). This CDR3 is built from 19 residues. V was shortened by 7 bases and J by 10 bases, with 32 bases between the two germline ends. The V gene's germline CDR1 is SNHLY and CDR2 FYNNEI. CDR3 coding DNA: TGTGCCAGCACCACCTGGCAGGCCATGAGTGTGAATAGGGGATCACCCCTCCACTTT. It yields the protein CASTTWQAMSVNRGSPLHF.

The V call is TRBV29-1, the J call TRBJ2-5, with 13 bases lining up with TRBD2. The CDR3 contains 16 residues. Germline V gene sequence: CDR1 SQVTM, CDR2 ANQGSEA. Germline trimming cut 4 bases from V and 5 bases from J; bases unmatched to any gene: 10. The DNA of the CDR3 is TGCAGCGTTGCGGGGACTAGCGGGGACTGGGTGGAGACCCAGTACTTC. The encoded protein is CSVAGTSGDWVETQYF.

CDR3 nucleotides: TGTGCCAGCAGCTTAGGGCAGGGGAGAAATCAGCCCCAGCATTTT. Its translation: CASSLGQGRNQPQHF. The J gene is TRBJ1-5, the V gene TRBV7-8; possible D gene TRBD1, 6 bases. The CDR3 spans 15 residues. Trimming left V 1 base short and J 4 bases short, with 11 bases between. Germline V CDR1 and CDR2: SGHVS, FQNEAQ.

The chain uses TRBV6-6 and TRBJ1-1; 7 bases map to TRBD1. The CDR3 totals 14 residues. V lost 5 bases to trimming and J lost 5 bases; unmatched junction nucleotides: 8. Germline V CDR1 and CDR2: MNHNY, SVGAGI (reference sequence). For the CDR3, the DNA is TGTGCCAGCAGTCGGCAGGGGGTAGAGACTGAAGCTTTCTTT. This codes for CASSRQGVETEAFF.

The chain combines TRBV5-4 with TRBJ2-3; D perhaps matches TRBD1 (5 bases). Between the trimmed V and J ends, which lost 3 bases and 5 bases, there was a span of 16 bases. The CDR3 runs to 15 residues. Per germline, CDR1 SGHNT and CDR2 YYREEE (reference sequence). The CDR3 protein is CASSSMGKGKDTQYF. In nucleotides, the CDR3 is TGTGCCAGCAGCTCGATGGGTAAGGGGAAAGATACGCAGTATTTT.

The chain joins TRBV11-3 to TRBJ2-3; no definite D call. The CDR3 covers 15 residues. CDR1 is SGHNT, CDR2 YENEEA, per germline. V lost 5 bases to trimming and J lost 2 bases, with 14 bases between them. This CDR3 is CASSAGTTPTDTQYF. The CDR3 DNA is TGTGCCAGCAGCGCCGGCACTACGCCCACAGATACGCAGTATTTT.

In its sample, this clone was seen once. The V and J genes are TRBV28 and TRBJ2-4; 10 nucleotides match TRBD1. CDR3 length equals 14 residues. Trimming cost V 7 bases and J 4 bases; bases outside gene matches: 4. Germline CDR1 reads MDHEN; CDR2 reads SYDVKM. Written as DNA, the CDR3 is TGTGCCAGCACTAGACAGGGGGCGAAAAACATTCAGTACTTC. Its protein is CASTRQGAKNIQYF. The full variable domain, completed using reference TRBV28 and TRBJ2-4, is DVKVTQSSRYLVKRTGEKVFLECVQDMDHENMFWYRQDPGLGLRLIYFSYDVKMKEKGDIPEGYSVSREKKERFSLILESASTNQTSMYLCASTRQGAKNIQYFGAGTRLSVL.

Only a few counts were recorded for this clone. The J gene is TRBJ1-2, the V gene TRBV5-4, with D unclear. The germline CDR1 and CDR2 sequences are SGHNT and YYREEE (reference sequence). This CDR3 region has 13 residues. With 1 base removed from V and 5 bases from J, the gap between germline ends came to 9 bases. CDR3 nucleotide sequence: TGTGCCAGCAGCTTGAACAGCCGTTATGGCTACACCTTC. The encoded protein is CASSLNSRYGYTF. Filled out from reference TRBV5-4 and TRBJ1-2, the complete variable domain reads ETGVTQSPTHLIKTRGQQVTLRCSSQSGHNTVSWYQQALGQGPQFIFQYYREEENGRGNFPPRFSGLQFPNYSSELNVNALELDDSALYLCASSLNSRYGYTFGSGTRLTVV.

The chain recombines TRBV30 with TRBJ1-1; D remains ambiguous. The V gene lost 2 bases and the J gene lost 2 bases, with 12 bases spanning the gap. Germline lookup yields CDR1 GTSNPN and CDR2 SVGIG (reference sequence). CDR3 size: 14 residues. CDR3 amino acids: CAWSPLALNTEAFF. CDR3 sequence (DNA): TGTGCCTGGAGTCCCTTAGCACTAAACACTGAAGCTTTCTTT. The full variable domain, rest sourced from reference TRBV30 and TRBJ1-1, is SQTIHQWPATLVQPVGSPLSLECTVEGTSNPNLYWYRQAAGRGLQLLFYSVGIGQISSEVPQNLSASRPQDRQFILSSKKLLLSDSGFYLCAWSPLALNTEAFFGQGTRLTVV.

This clone was detected only once. J is TRBJ2-3 and V is TRBV7-9; D is uncertain. Deletions cut 1 base from V and 2 bases from J, with 13 bases between. The V gene's germline CDR1 is SEHNR and CDR2 FQNEAQ (reference sequence). The CDR3 totals 16 residues. CDR3 in amino acids: CASSLVVIPDTDTQYF. The DNA of the CDR3 is TGTGCCAGCAGCTTAGTCGTTATCCCCGACACAGATACGCAGTATTTT.

The chain employs TRBV29-1 and TRBJ1-2, with TRBD1 matching 7 bases. Germline-derived CDR1 and CDR2 are SQVTM and ANQGSEA. V was clipped by 4 bases and J by 0 bases; unmatched bases: 5. The CDR3 is 14 amino acids. CDR3 nucleotide sequence: TGCAGCGTTGTTGGACAGGCTACTAACTATGGCTACACCTTC. Its protein is CSVVGQATNYGYTF.